Below, one T cell receptor beta chain is given with its context. The antigen is not known. These data belong to a study of CD8 T cells in ankylosing spondylitis. V lost 4 bases, J lost 6 bases, and 10 bases stayed unmatched. This CDR3 has 15 amino acids. Germline CDR1 is SGHRS and CDR2 is YFSETQ. From the 5' RACE reads, TCRdb called clonotypes with MiXCR, one entry per CDR3 protein. The sample lists 450,000 or so distinct CDR3 sequences; more than 25% were seen once. Study-wide results and caveats: About 8 highly homologous variants made up a TCR beta motif, and this motif appeared characteristic of ankylosing spondylitis blood.

J is TRBJ1-2 and V is TRBV5-1; the match to TRBD1 covers 9 bases. The sequenced sample was blood, either unsorted or a sorted T cell fraction (not recorded which). The TCR sequence derives from a male donor with ankylosing spondylitis. The CDR3 loop reads CASSGTGLRVDGYTF. The CDR3 nucleotides are TGCGCCAGCAGCGGGACAGGGTTGAGGGTCGATGGCTACACCTTC.